This T cell receptor (beta chain) was identified in a study of control samples from healthy donors and cancer patients (TCRdb year 2020). Comments on this clone: Its recognized antigen is unknown. Base-call qualities are not available, and no considerably larger clone is one nucleotide away. At the DNA level, this CDR3 is encoded by other sequences in the same sample as well.

Per the germline V gene, MDHEN is the CDR1 and SYDVKM is the CDR2. Reading from cysteine to phenylalanine, the CDR3 counts 13 amino acids. CDR3 DNA only is kept here, 39 bases in frame from base 1. V is shortened by 3 bases, J by 4 bases, and the region joining them spans 9 bases. Libraries came from the immunoSEQ multiplex PCR assay. Imported from immuneACCESS, the table was reduced by TCRdb to in-frame sequences with V and J called. These copies leave out some clones; in studies compared against another copy, an unresolved V gene accounts for under half, and the cause of the remainder is not known. For this sample the table gives about 140,000 clones, of which 80% to 90% were detected only once. Approximately 9% of the sample belongs to the ten largest clones.

Sequencing was performed on blood. The chain is made from TRBV28 and TRBJ1-1, and possibly TRBD1, on 6 matching bases. This TCR was recovered from a woman aged 25-40 years in good health. At the DNA level, the sequence is TGTGCCAGCAGTTTTTTCAGGGGCACTGAAGCTTTCTTT. It codes for CASSFFRGTEAFF.